This entry features one T cell receptor (beta chain) sequence. Original methodology: Amplification with reference gene primers provided the estimates of nucleated cell counts. TCRdb keeps only in-frame clones here, not all; method: immunoSEQ multiplex PCR. The DNA was the basis for D and trimming; V, J and clone size are from that table. The sample includes hundreds of thousands of clones, 75% to 90% of them seen just once. This specimen belongs to a study of blood T cell repertoires in COVID-19. The CDR3 runs to 16 residues. V shed 4 bases, J shed 0 bases, and the junction held 6 bases outside the gene matches. Germline-derived CDR1 and CDR2 are SGHRS and YFSETQ. Two negative PCRs, clearance, or symptom resolution had been documented for recovered Cohort 3 donors.

This TCR was recovered from a woman aged 18-29 years who had recovered from COVID-19. V gene TRBV5-1 combines with J gene TRBJ1-3, with TRBD1 identical over 8 bases. The sequenced sample was PBMCs or T cells enriched from blood (not recorded which). The CDR3 region has the DNA TGCGCCAGCAGCCTACGACAGGGGTTCTCTGGAAACACCATATATTTT. This encodes CASSLRQGFSGNTIYF. Together with reference TRBV5-1 and TRBJ1-3, the CDR3 gives the full variable domain: KAGVTQTPRYLIKTRGQQVTLSCSPISGHRSVSWYQQTPGQGLQFLFEYFSETQRNKGNFPGRFSGRQFSNSRSEMNVSTLELGDSALYLCASSLRQGFSGNTIYFGEGSWLTVV.